The next 10 T cell receptor beta chains were all read from a single sample in a study of control samples from healthy donors and cancer patients (dated by TCRdb to between 2020 and 2021). Libraries were built with the immunoSEQ multiplex PCR assay. TCRdb holds this immuneACCESS table with in-frame rearrangements only. Some clones are missing; in checked studies, unresolved V genes explain under half, and the rest has no known cause. The sample has about 82,000 clones on record, around 94% of them singletons. The ten largest clones capture 4.8% of the sample. Sequences were obtained from blood. The receptor set was obtained from a woman aged 18-30 years in good health.

The gene calls are TRBV24-1 and TRBJ1-2; D uncertain. The V gene's germline CDR1 is KGHDR and CDR2 SFDVKD. V shed 0 bases and J shed 8 bases, with 6 bases lying between them. The length of the CDR3 is 12 residues. CDR3 sequence: CATSDLSYGYTF. In nucleotides, the CDR3 is TGTGCCACCAGTGATTTGAGTTACGGCTACACCTTC.

This sequence joins TRBV7-9 and TRBJ2-1; D is undetermined. Trimming left V 1 base short and J 7 bases short, with 8 bases between. CDR3 length: 13 residues. Germline assignment: CDR1 SEHNR and CDR2 FQNEAQ (reference sequence). The CDR3 region is CASSLGVSNEQFF. Written as DNA, the CDR3 is TGTGCCAGCAGCTTAGGGGTGTCTAATGAGCAGTTCTTC.

CDR3 nucleotides: TGTGCCAGCAGCCGAAGTACCGGGACAGGGGCACTGGGCACTGAAGCTTTCTTT. It encodes CASSRSTGTGALGTEAFF. This chain joins TRBV3-1 (or the pseudogene TRBV3-2) and TRBJ1-1; 10 nucleotides align to TRBD1. This CDR3 has 18 residues. CDR1 and CDR2 from the germline V gene are LGHDT and YNNKEL (reference sequence). With 4 bases clipped from V and 4 bases from J, the junction kept 15 bases outside the gene matches.

The rearrangement joins TRBV28 to TRBJ1-6; D is uncertain. V lost 6 bases and J 9 bases, leaving 12 bases between the germline ends. This CDR3 comprises 13 residues. Germline V gives CDR1 MDHEN, CDR2 SYDVKM. CDR3 region: CASSPFGISPLHF. The CDR3, as DNA: TGTGCCAGCAGCCCCTTTGGGATTTCACCCCTCCACTTT.

This chain links TRBV4-3 with TRBJ1-1; D remains ambiguous. The CDR3 is 14 residues long. Trimming pared 6 bases from V and 0 bases from J, leaving 11 bases between. Per germline, CDR1 LGHNA and CDR2 YSLEER. The CDR3 loop reads CASRPKGMNTEAFF. The CDR3 nucleotides read TGCGCCAGCAGACCAAAGGGCATGAACACTGAAGCTTTCTTT.

The genes are TRBV6-5 and TRBJ1-3; D unresolved. The germline V gene has CDR1 MNHEY and CDR2 SVGAGI. V lost 6 bases and J lost 4, with 7 bases in between. This CDR3 has 12 amino acids. DNA of the CDR3: TGTGCCAGCAGCCTCGAAGGAAACACCATATATTTT. Protein: CASSLEGNTIYF.

CDR3 nucleotide sequence: TGTGCCAGCAGTTTAGCAGGGGGGACTGAAGCTTTCTTT. Its translation is CASSLAGGTEAFF. J is TRBJ1-1 and V is TRBV27; 7 bases are a match to TRBD1. Germline-derived CDR1 and CDR2 are MNHEY and SMNVEV (reference sequence). The V segment lost 2 bases and the J segment 5 bases; nucleotides outside the gene matches: 2. The CDR3 extends over 13 amino acids.

This chain joins TRBV27 and TRBJ2-1; 12 nucleotides align to TRBD2. V was clipped by 5 bases and J by 6 bases; unmatched bases: 14. This CDR3 region has 18 residues. The germline V gene encodes CDR1 MNHEY and CDR2 SMNVEV (reference sequence). Written as DNA, the CDR3 is TGTGCCAGCAGTGTATTAGGGCCGGGACTAGCGGGCCTCAATGAGCAGTTCTTC. The encoded protein is CASSVLGPGLAGLNEQFF.

J is TRBJ2-3 and V is TRBV28; 13 bases map to TRBD2. The germline CDR1 and CDR2 sequences are MDHEN and SYDVKM. The CDR3 is 17 residues long. V gave up 5 bases and J gave up 2 bases; unmatched junction bases: 7. In DNA form, the CDR3 reads TGTGCCAGCAGTCCCAAGGGACTAGCGGGGCTCACAGATACGCAGTATTTT. Its translation: CASSPKGLAGLTDTQYF.

The chain recombines TRBV11-2 with TRBJ1-2; 11 bases are a match to TRBD1. Germline CDR1 SGHAT, CDR2 FQNNGV. The CDR3 totals 15 residues. The J segment lost 3 bases and the V segment lost 4 bases, leaving 4 bases of the junction unmatched. CDR3 in amino acids: CASSSDRGLYYGYTF. CDR3 bases: TGTGCCAGCAGCTCGGACAGGGGGCTTTACTATGGCTACACCTTC.